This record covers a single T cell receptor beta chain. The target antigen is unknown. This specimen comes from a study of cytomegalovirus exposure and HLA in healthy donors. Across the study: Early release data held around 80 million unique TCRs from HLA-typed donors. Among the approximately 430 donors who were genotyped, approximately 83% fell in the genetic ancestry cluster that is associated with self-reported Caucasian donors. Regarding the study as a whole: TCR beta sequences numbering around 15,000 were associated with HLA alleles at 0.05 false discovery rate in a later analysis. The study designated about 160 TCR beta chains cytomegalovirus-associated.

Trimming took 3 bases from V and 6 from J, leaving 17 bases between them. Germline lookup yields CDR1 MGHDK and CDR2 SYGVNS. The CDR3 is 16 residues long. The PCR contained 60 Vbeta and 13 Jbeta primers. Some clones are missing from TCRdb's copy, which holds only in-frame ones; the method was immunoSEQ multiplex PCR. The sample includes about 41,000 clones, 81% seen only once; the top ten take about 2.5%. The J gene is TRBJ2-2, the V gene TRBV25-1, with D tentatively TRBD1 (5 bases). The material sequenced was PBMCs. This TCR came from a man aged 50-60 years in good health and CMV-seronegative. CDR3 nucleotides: TGTGCCAGCAGTGACCCCAACAGGTTAGGGGCCGGGGAGCTGTTTTTT. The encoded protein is CASSDPNRLGAGELFF.